Below are 27 T cell receptor beta chains sequenced from a single sample in a study of T cells in Graves' hyperthyroidism and ophthalmopathy. Template material for amplifying TCR beta CDR3 regions consisted of RNA transcripts. A set of HTBI primers served as the primers for a first-round RT-PCR of the TCR CDR3. TCRdb reanalysed the multiplex PCR reads using MiXCR and keeps one entry per CDR3 protein. The data hold hundreds of thousands of distinct CDR3 sequences, with roughly 15% observed a single time. Sequences were obtained from blood. The origin of the receptors is a woman aged 50 to 65 with Graves' ophthalmopathy.

The chain uses TRBV19 and TRBJ1-2; D remains ambiguous. The V and J ends lost 4 bases and 0 bases respectively, with 12 bases between them. Germline V CDR1 and CDR2: LNHDA, SQIVND (reference sequence). The CDR3 has 15 residues. CDR3 DNA: TGTGCCAGTAGTACTGTCGCCAGCGCTAACTATGGCTACACCTTC. It translates to CASSTVASANYGYTF.

At least ten counts were recorded for this clonotype. The chain uses TRBV7-9 and TRBJ2-7; 8 bases align to TRBD2. Unmatched junction bases numbered 11, after V lost 5 bases and J lost 2 bases. Germline CDR1 and CDR2: SEHNR and FQNEAQ (reference sequence). This CDR3 spans 16 amino acids. CDR3 loop: CASSGPGLGNAYEQYF. The CDR3 nucleotides read TGTGCCAGCAGCGGGCCGGGACTAGGAAACGCCTACGAGCAGTACTTC.

The sample holds many counts of this clonotype. The chain carries TRBV7-8 and TRBJ2-7; D remains ambiguous. The V end was cut by 4 bases, the J end by 5 bases, with 18 bases between. The CDR3 runs to 15 residues. Germline CDR1 is SGHVS and CDR2 is FQNEAQ. This CDR3 is CASSSSPLLANEQYF. The CDR3 coding sequence is TGTGCCAGCAGCTCGTCGCCCTTGCTTGCGAACGAGCAGTACTTC.

This clonotype was observed at least ten times. The chain couples TRBV2 to TRBJ1-2; 7 nucleotides match TRBD1. This CDR3 is built from 14 residues. Trimming at V came to 7 bases and at J to 5 bases, leaving 10 bases not matched to a gene. Looked up from germline, CDR1 is SNHLY and CDR2 is FYNNEI. CDR3 in DNA: TGTGCCAGCACCCAGGACAGGAGTCATTATGGCTACACCTTC. It codes for CASTQDRSHYGYTF.

For this clonotype: Just one base apart from a much larger clone, this may be a read error. The rearrangement uses TRBV7-9 and TRBJ1-5; D is unclear. The CDR3 sequence is 15 residues long. Germline V gene sequence: CDR1 SEHNR, CDR2 FQNEAQ (reference sequence). CDR3 sequence reads: CASSLDGGANQHQHF. The CDR3 nucleotides read TGTGCCAGCAGCTTAGATGGCGGAGCTAATCAGCACCAGCATTTT.

The J gene is TRBJ1-3, the V gene TRBV18; D ambiguous. Trimming removed 2 bases from V and 1 base from J, with 15 bases in between. The CDR3 length is 17 residues. Germline values: CDR1 KGHSH, CDR2 LQKENI. The CDR3 DNA sequence: TGTGCCAGCTCACCAGTCATGGCAGTCCGATCTGGAAACACCATATATTTT. This gives the protein CASSPVMAVRSGNTIYF.

This clonotype appeared a few times. The rearrangement links TRBV4-1 to TRBJ2-1; 10 nucleotides agree with TRBD2. Trimming took 9 bases from V and 4 from J; bases not matched to a gene: 9. The CDR3 has 15 residues. CDR1 and CDR2 from the germline V gene are MGHRA and YSYEKL. CDR3 in amino acids: CASEKLAGIYNEQFF. CDR3 bases: TGCGCCAGTGAAAAACTAGCGGGAATTTACAATGAGCAGTTCTTC.

This clonotype was detected only a few times. This chain links TRBV19 with TRBJ2-7; 7 bases line up with TRBD2. Germline V gene lookup returns CDR1 LNHDA and CDR2 SQIVND (reference sequence). V trimming: 8 bases; J trimming: 2 bases; junction bases outside the gene matches: 9. This CDR3 region has 14 residues. The CDR3, as DNA: TGTGCCAGTCGTCCTGGGGGGGGGGCCTACGAGCAGTACTTC. It yields the protein CASRPGGGAYEQYF.

The chain couples TRBV7-3 to TRBJ2-3, with a tentative D call TRBD1 (5 bases). V shed 1 base and J shed 0 bases, with 8 bases lying between them. This CDR3 has 15 residues. CDR1 is SGHTA and CDR2 is FQGTGA in the germline V gene. This CDR3 is CASSLKGVSTDTQYF. CDR3 in DNA: TGTGCCAGCAGCTTAAAAGGGGTTAGCACAGATACGCAGTATTTT. The full variable domain, its missing parts supplied by reference TRBV7-3 and TRBJ2-3, is GAGVSQTPSNKVTEKGKYVELRCDPISGHTALYWYRQSLGQGPEFLIYFQGTGAADDSGLPNDRFFAVRPEGSVSTLKIQRTERGDSAVYLCASSLKGVSTDTQYFGPGTRLTVL.

This clonotype is labeled as medium-sized. The CDR3 is CASSLLGGQETQYF. In DNA form, the CDR3 reads TGTGCCAGCAGCCTCCTGGGAGGCCAAGAGACCCAGTACTTC. The rearrangement links TRBV11-2 to TRBJ2-5; D is possibly TRBD2 (6 bases). The CDR3 length is 14 residues. V was cut by 5 bases and J by 1 base, with 11 bases left in between. Germline V gene lookup returns CDR1 SGHAT and CDR2 FQNNGV.

This clonotype was counted between two and nine times. V is TRBV6-1 and J is TRBJ2-7; TRBD2 agrees at 7 bases. Germline lookup yields CDR1 MNHNS and CDR2 SASEGT. The CDR3 covers 17 residues. Unmatched junction bases numbered 21, after V lost 10 bases and J lost 3 bases. As DNA, the CDR3 is TGTGCCACCACCAGGCGGGAGTCACCGTCCTTTCTCTACGAGCAGTACTTC. This encodes CATTRRESPSFLYEQYF.

This clonotype was seen at least ten times. This rearrangement joins TRBV6-2 or TRBV6-3 to TRBJ2-1; D is unresolved. CDR3 length equals 14 residues. Trimming took off 0 bases at V and 4 bases at J, with 7 bases between the two ends. In germline, CDR1 is MNHEY, CDR2 SVGEGT. As DNA, the CDR3 is TGTGCCAGCAGTTACTCGATTGCTTACAATGAGCAGTTCTTC. Translation gives CASSYSIAYNEQFF.

This clonotype appeared a few times. V and J are TRBV9 and TRBJ2-1, with TRBD2 matching 12 bases. The junction had 5 bases not matched to a gene; V was cut back by 3 bases and J by 4 bases. This CDR3 spans 16 amino acids. Per germline, CDR1 SGDLS and CDR2 YYNGEE. CDR3 residues: CASSASGREGYNEQFF. The CDR3 DNA reads as TGTGCCAGCAGCGCTAGCGGGAGGGAGGGATACAATGAGCAGTTCTTC.

This clonotype was observed a few times. The chain is built from TRBV20-1 and TRBJ1-4; D might be TRBD1 (6 bases). The germline V gene encodes CDR1 DFQATT and CDR2 SNEGSKA (reference sequence). V was cut by 3 bases and J by 4 bases, with 12 bases left in between. This CDR3 has 14 residues. Here the CDR3 reads CSASDRLLNEKLFF. CDR3 coding DNA: TGCAGTGCTAGCGACAGGTTACTTAATGAAAAACTGTTTTTT.

This clonotype occurred many times. The rearrangement joins TRBV20-1 to TRBJ2-2; TRBD1 matches at 7 bases. CDR3 length: 16 amino acids. Germline V CDR1 and CDR2: DFQATT, SNEGSKA (reference sequence). Trimming removed 5 bases from V and 0 bases from J; junction bases left unmatched: 9. CDR3 DNA sequence: TGCAGTGCTTACCGAGGGACAGTATCGAACACCGGGGAGCTGTTTTTT. Translation: CSAYRGTVSNTGELFF.

The chain carries TRBV13 and TRBJ2-5; TRBD2 agrees at 11 bases. From germline, CDR1 is PRHDT and CDR2 FYEKMQ (reference sequence). The CDR3 runs to 17 residues. V shed 5 bases, J shed 0 bases, and the junction held 8 bases outside the gene matches. The CDR3 DNA sequence: TGTGCCAGCAGCGCGACGACTAGCGGGGTAGACCAAGAGACCCAGTACTTC. It codes for CASSATTSGVDQETQYF.

This clonotype has a handful of counts. This chain connects TRBV14 to TRBJ2-3; D is ambiguous. Germline assignment: CDR1 SGHDN and CDR2 FVKESK. V lost 3 bases, J lost 2 bases, and 9 bases lay in between. The CDR3 loop spans 14 amino acids. The CDR3 loop reads CASSHLLFTDTQYF. The CDR3 coding sequence is TGTGCCAGCAGCCATCTACTCTTCACAGATACGCAGTATTTT.

This clonotype was counted ten times or more. The gene calls are TRBV18 and TRBJ2-1, with 14 bases aligning to TRBD2. In germline, CDR1 is KGHSH, CDR2 LQKENI. The CDR3 has 18 residues. After removal of 3 bases from V and 7 bases from J, the junction contained 11 bases not matched to a gene. The CDR3 DNA reads TGTGCCAGCTCACCGAACGGACTAGCGGGAGGTTTTGGTAATGAGCAGTTCTTC. Translated: CASSPNGLAGGFGNEQFF.

The V call is TRBV19, the J call TRBJ1-5; D gene uncertain. Germline CDR1 reads LNHDA; CDR2 reads SQIVND (reference sequence). The CDR3 sequence is 14 residues long. Trimming removed 5 bases from V and 2 bases from J, with 10 bases in between. CDR3 sequence: CASSWVPGNQPQHF. CDR3 sequence (DNA): TGTGCCAGTAGTTGGGTTCCTGGCAATCAGCCCCAGCATTTT.

Many counts were recorded for this clonotype. V is TRBV7-2 and J is TRBJ1-2; the D is unclear. CDR3 length: 14 residues. V lost 5 bases, J lost 5 bases, and 15 bases lay in between. Germline values: CDR1 SGHTA, CDR2 FQGNSA. As DNA, the CDR3 is TGTGCCAGCAGCATCACGGACGGCAAGTATGGCTACACCTTC. It specifies CASSITDGKYGYTF.

This clonotype was observed many times. V gene TRBV6-2 or TRBV6-3 combines with J gene TRBJ2-7; 10 bases are shared with TRBD2. The CDR3 is made up of 15 amino acids. The ends lost 4 bases at V and 4 bases at J; junction bases unmatched: 7. Germline lookup yields CDR1 MNHEY and CDR2 SVGEGT. The CDR3: CASSFAAGGPYEQYF. For the CDR3, the DNA is TGTGCCAGCAGTTTCGCAGCGGGAGGGCCGTACGAGCAGTACTTC.

The chain recombines TRBV20-1 with TRBJ2-3; 14 bases are a match to TRBD2. Germline trimming cut 4 bases from V and 6 bases from J; bases unmatched to any gene: 9. CDR1 DFQATT and CDR2 SNEGSKA come from the germline V gene (reference sequence). The CDR3 totals 16 residues. The CDR3 region is CSANSPGLAGVDTQYF. The CDR3 nucleotides read TGCAGTGCTAATTCACCGGGACTAGCGGGAGTGGATACGCAGTATTTT.

This clonotype was observed at least ten times. V gene TRBV2 combines with J gene TRBJ2-3, with 10 bases lining up with TRBD2. J gave up 4 bases and V 7 bases, and 5 bases lay outside the gene matches. This CDR3 region has 14 residues. The germline V gene encodes CDR1 SNHLY and CDR2 FYNNEI. The CDR3 nucleotides are TGTGCCAGCACTTCTAGCGGGAGTCCAGATACGCAGTATTTT. It is translated as CASTSSGSPDTQYF.

The rearrangement links TRBV7-8 to TRBJ2-5, with no clear D. V lost 1 base to trimming and J lost 2 bases, with 11 bases between them. The length of the CDR3 is 15 residues. The V gene's germline CDR1 is SGHVS and CDR2 FQNEAQ. In DNA form, the CDR3 reads TGTGCCAGCAGCTTAGTCCCTGCGGTGCAAGAGACCCAGTACTTC. Protein: CASSLVPAVQETQYF.

This clonotype was recorded at least ten times. V is TRBV20-1 and J is TRBJ2-1; perhaps TRBD2 as D (6 bases). The CDR3 consists of 12 residues. Germline-derived CDR1 and CDR2 are DFQATT and SNEGSKA (reference sequence). With 0 bases removed from V and 6 bases from J, the gap between germline ends came to 6 bases. CDR3 DNA: TGCAGTGCTAGAGAGGGGGGCAATGAGCAGTTCTTC. It yields the protein CSAREGGNEQFF.

This clonotype was seen only a few times. The chain joins TRBV5-5 to TRBJ1-2, with 7 bases aligning to TRBD1. Germline values: CDR1 SGHKS, CDR2 YYEKEE (reference sequence). The J segment lost 8 bases and the V segment lost 4 bases, leaving 14 bases of the junction unmatched. The CDR3 spans 15 residues. In DNA form, the CDR3 reads TGTGCCAGCAGCCCGAGACAGGGTGCGGGTGAGGGCTACACCTTC. Translated: CASSPRQGAGEGYTF.

This clonotype showed up just a few times. The chain employs TRBV6-2 or TRBV6-3 and TRBJ2-5; D possibly corresponds to TRBD1 (5 bases). The V gene's germline CDR1 is MNHEY and CDR2 SVGEGT. The CDR3 extends over 14 amino acids. The V gene lost 8 bases and the J gene lost 2 bases, with 15 bases spanning the gap. CDR3 sequence reads: CASLPGHPQETQYF. The DNA of the CDR3 is TGTGCCAGCCTTCCCGGACACCCACAAGAGACCCAGTACTTC.